This is a list of T cell receptor beta chains from one sample in a study of early T cells in non-severe SARS-CoV-2 infection. TCRdb analysed the 5' RACE reads with MiXCR anew, one entry per CDR3 protein. The sample records about 36,000 distinct CDR3 sequences, 5% to 6% being singletons. Specimen: whole blood. The receptors originated from an adult who was a healthcare worker with PCR-confirmed SARS-CoV-2 infection or an uninfected control (not recorded which). CDR3s include the opening cysteine and the closing phenylalanine or tryptophan. Each record gives: clone size, V gene, D gene, J gene, CDR3 DNA, CDR3 protein. D genes are given only for firm matches. Rows may omit the clone size; those that give it use once, few, many or a size class.

many,TRBV20-1,TRBD2,TRBJ2-1,TGCAGTGCTAGAGACAGCGGGAGGGGTCATTACAATGAGCAGTTCTTC,CSARDSGRGHYNEQFF
many,TRBV20-1,TRBD1,TRBJ2-7,TGCAGTGCCCCTTCATCGTGGGGACAGGCCACCTACGAGCAGTACTTC,CSAPSSWGQATYEQYF
.,TRBV2,TRBD2,TRBJ2-2,TGTGCCAGCACTTGGACTAGAACCGGGGAGCTGTTTTTT,CASTWTRTGELFF
.,TRBV20-1,TRBD2,TRBJ2-7,TGCAGTGCTGGCGGGACTAGCGGGAGGTACGAGCAGTACTTC,CSAGGTSGRYEQYF
few,TRBV7-8,TRBD2,TRBJ2-5,TGTGCCAGCAGCTTAGAACCCGGACTAGCGGGAATGGAGACCCAGTACTTC,CASSLEPGLAGMETQYF
many,TRBV29-1,.,TRBJ2-5,TGCAGCGCCCCCATCCAGGGGCTAGGGGAGACCCAGTACTTC,CSAPIQGLGETQYF
many,TRBV7-9,TRBD1,TRBJ2-1,TGTGCCAGCAGCCCCACGGGACAGGGATACAATGAGCAGTTCTTC,CASSPTGQGYNEQFF
many,TRBV2,TRBD1,TRBJ2-7,TGTGCCAGCAGCCCCGGGACAGCCCAGTACGAGCAGTACTTC,CASSPGTAQYEQYF
many,TRBV5-1,.,TRBJ2-2,TGCGCCAGCAGCTTGGTATTGGGGGCTGACACCGGGGAGCTGTTTTTT,CASSLVLGADTGELFF
few,TRBV20-1,.,TRBJ2-4,TGCAGTGCTAGGCACAACGGGGGAAACATTCAGTACTTC,CSARHNGGNIQYF
many,TRBV5-1,.,TRBJ1-2,TGCGCCAGCAGCTTGTCCATATCTAACTATGGCTACACCTTC,CASSLSISNYGYTF
many,TRBV5-1,TRBD1,TRBJ1-4,TGCGCCAGCAGCCTCGGACAGGGGGAAGAAAAACTGTTTTTT,CASSLGQGEEKLFF
few,TRBV7-2,.,TRBJ2-5,TGTGCCAGCAGCTTAGTGGCCCACCACCAAGAGACCCAGTACTTC,CASSLVAHHQETQYF
many,TRBV20-1,.,TRBJ1-5,TGCAGTGCCCAGGGGTCCATGAGGAATCAGCCCCAGCATTTT,CSAQGSMRNQPQHF
many,TRBV5-1,TRBD2,TRBJ2-5,TGCGCCAGCAGCTTGGGCCTAGCGGGGGGATCACAAGAGACCCAGTACTTC,CASSLGLAGGSQETQYF
few,TRBV10-1,.,TRBJ2-5,TGCGCCAGCAGTGAGTTTGAAGAAGAGACCCAGTACTTC,CASSEFEEETQYF
many,TRBV5-1,TRBD1,TRBJ2-1,TGCGCCAGCAGCGAAGGACAGGTAGACAATGAGCAGTTCTTC,CASSEGQVDNEQFF
many,TRBV3-1,.,TRBJ1-1,TGTGCCAGCAGCCCCCTCTTAGGCACTGAAGCTTTCTTT,CASSPLLGTEAFF
.,TRBV7-2,TRBD1,TRBJ1-4,TGTGCCAGCAGCCCAGGGGGAGGAGGATCTAATGAAAAACTGTTTTTT,CASSPGGGGSNEKLFF
few,TRBV14,.,TRBJ2-2,TGTGCCAGCAGCCAAGATTTGCGGGCTCCGAACACCGGGGAGCTGTTTTTT,CASSQDLRAPNTGELFF
many,TRBV4-1,.,TRBJ1-1,TGCGCCAGCAGCCAAGCCACGGCCAGGGGCCGAGGCACTGAAGCTTTCTTT,CASSQATARGRGTEAFF
few,TRBV12-3/TRBV12-4,TRBD1,TRBJ1-1,TGTGCCAGCATCCGGACAGGGTCGAGCACTGAAGCTTTCTTT,CASIRTGSSTEAFF
many,TRBV20-1,TRBD2,TRBJ2-1,TGCAGTGCGGCAGAGGTAGCTAGCGGGAGGTCTAACAATGAGCAGTTCTTC,CSAAEVASGRSNNEQFF
many,TRBV20-1,TRBD1,TRBJ2-3,TGCAGTGCTTCTCCAGGGGGACCCACAGATACGCAGTATTTT,CSASPGGPTDTQYF
many,TRBV20-1,.,TRBJ1-1,TGCAGTGCTAGGTGGGGGAACACTGAAGCTTTCTTT,CSARWGNTEAFF
many,TRBV20-1,TRBD2,TRBJ2-7,TGCAGTGCTAGATCGACTAGCGGGGGACTCTACGAGCAGTACTTC,CSARSTSGGLYEQYF
few,TRBV28,.,TRBJ2-1,TGTGCCAGCAGTCCAACGGGCCCCCACAATGAGCAGTTCTTC,CASSPTGPHNEQFF
many,TRBV7-2,.,TRBJ2-5,TGTGCCAGCAGCTCTGGGACCCCGGGGACCCAGTACTTC,CASSSGTPGTQYF
many,TRBV6-2/TRBV6-3,.,TRBJ2-1,TGTGCCAGCAGTTACTTAAGCTCCTACAATGAGCAGTTCTTC,CASSYLSSYNEQFF
many,TRBV12-3/TRBV12-4,TRBD2,TRBJ2-7,TGTGCCAGCAGCCCCCGGACTAGCACCGGCGAGCAGTACTTC,CASSPRTSTGEQYF
.,TRBV5-1,.,TRBJ2-5,TGCGCCAGCAGCGCAGGCACAGGGCTGATTCAAGAGACCCAGTACTTC,CASSAGTGLIQETQYF
few,TRBV7-9,.,TRBJ2-1,TGTGCCAGCAGCTTAGTGAGCCAGCATGATGAGCAGTTCTTC,CASSLVSQHDEQFF
few,TRBV7-9,.,TRBJ2-7,TGTGCCAGCAGCTTAGGTTTGGGCAGCCTTTACTACGAGCAGTACTTC,CASSLGLGSLYYEQYF
many,TRBV6-2/TRBV6-3,.,TRBJ2-5,TGTGCCAGCGGCCCCTACGGGGGATGGGGGACCCAGTACTTC,CASGPYGGWGTQYF
.,TRBV5-5,.,TRBJ1-1,TGTGCCAGCAGCCATGGCTTGAACACTGAAGCTTTCTTT,CASSHGLNTEAFF
many,TRBV12-3/TRBV12-4,.,TRBJ1-1,TGTGCCAGCAGTTTGCGGAACACTGAAGCTTTCTTT,CASSLRNTEAFF
.,TRBV7-9,.,TRBJ2-3,TGTGCCAGCAGCTTAGCGCAGACAGATACGCAGTATTTT,CASSLAQTDTQYF
many,TRBV11-2,.,TRBJ2-5,TGTGCCAGCAGCCAGACAGGACGACAAGAGACCCAGTACTTC,CASSQTGRQETQYF
many,TRBV7-2,.,TRBJ1-5,TGTGCCAGCAGTGGGGTGTCTCAGCCCCAGCATTTT,CASSGVSQPQHF
many,TRBV20-1,.,TRBJ2-1,TGCAGTGCTAGAGATGGGACGAGGGGCTGGGGTGGTGAGCAGTTCTTC,CSARDGTRGWGGEQFF
many,TRBV18,.,TRBJ1-1,TGTGCCAGCTCACCACGGAGTGGAGACACTGAAGCTTTCTTT,CASSPRSGDTEAFF
.,TRBV7-9,.,TRBJ2-3,TGTGCCAGCAGCTTGGACGGAACAGATACGCAGTATTTT,CASSLDGTDTQYF
many,TRBV11-2,TRBD1,TRBJ1-5,TGTGCCAGCAGCCCCGGGACAGGGGATAGCAATCAGCCCCAGCATTTT,CASSPGTGDSNQPQHF
many,TRBV20-1,.,TRBJ2-1,TGCAGTGCTAGAGCCTCGAGCACTTCGGACAATGAGCAGTTCTTC,CSARASSTSDNEQFF
many,TRBV10-3,.,TRBJ2-5,TGTGCCATCAGTGAGGGTAGCGGAACCCAGTACTTC,CAISEGSGTQYF
many,TRBV5-5,.,TRBJ2-1,TGTGCCAGCAGCCGGTCAGCACGCGGACTTTCTTACAATGAGCAGTTCTTC,CASSRSARGLSYNEQFF
many,TRBV2,TRBD2,TRBJ2-7,TGTGCCAGCAGTCCGGGTCAGCGGGAACCCTACGAGCAGTACTTC,CASSPGQREPYEQYF
few,TRBV6-2/TRBV6-3,.,TRBJ2-1,TGTGCCAGCAGTTACCGAGGGCACCTCTCCTACAATGAGCAGTTCTTC,CASSYRGHLSYNEQFF
many,TRBV6-1,TRBD2,TRBJ2-1,TGTGCCAGCAGTGAGCGGGGCGGGAGCTCCTACAATGAGCAGTTCTTC,CASSERGGSSYNEQFF
.,TRBV28,TRBD2,TRBJ2-2,TGTGCCAGCAGTTTATCCCCTAGCGGGAGAGGCGGGGAGCTGTTTTTT,CASSLSPSGRGGELFF
.,TRBV7-8,.,TRBJ1-5,TGTGCCAGCAGCTTATGGGGATTCAGTGGTCAGCCCCAGCATTTT,CASSLWGFSGQPQHF
few,TRBV28,.,TRBJ2-5,TGTGCCAGCAGTTTCCCAGGGAAAGAGACCCAGTACTTC,CASSFPGKETQYF
.,TRBV10-2,TRBD2,TRBJ2-1,TGCGCCAGCAGATCCCTCGAGATAGCGGGGCCCTACAATGAGCAGTTCTTC,CASRSLEIAGPYNEQFF
.,TRBV4-3,TRBD2,TRBJ2-5,TGCGCCAGCAGCCAAGGGACTAGCGGGACCCAGTACTTC,CASSQGTSGTQYF
many,TRBV25-1,TRBD2,TRBJ2-3,TGTGCCAGCAGTGAATGGTCCGGCGGGAGCAGTACGCAGTATTTT,CASSEWSGGSSTQYF
few,TRBV2,.,TRBJ2-5,TGTGCCAACAGGAAAGAAGAGACCCAGTACTTC,CANRKEETQYF
many,TRBV7-2,.,TRBJ2-1,TGTGCCAGCAGCTTACAGAAGTTCGGCGATGAGCAGTTCTTC,CASSLQKFGDEQFF
many,TRBV3-1,.,TRBJ2-1,TGTGCCAGCAGCTTCCTTTCGGTCTCCTACAATGAGCAGTTCTTC,CASSFLSVSYNEQFF
many,TRBV7-2,.,TRBJ2-3,TGTGCCAGCAGCTTAGTTTCAGGGATTAGCACAGATACGCAGTATTTT,CASSLVSGISTDTQYF